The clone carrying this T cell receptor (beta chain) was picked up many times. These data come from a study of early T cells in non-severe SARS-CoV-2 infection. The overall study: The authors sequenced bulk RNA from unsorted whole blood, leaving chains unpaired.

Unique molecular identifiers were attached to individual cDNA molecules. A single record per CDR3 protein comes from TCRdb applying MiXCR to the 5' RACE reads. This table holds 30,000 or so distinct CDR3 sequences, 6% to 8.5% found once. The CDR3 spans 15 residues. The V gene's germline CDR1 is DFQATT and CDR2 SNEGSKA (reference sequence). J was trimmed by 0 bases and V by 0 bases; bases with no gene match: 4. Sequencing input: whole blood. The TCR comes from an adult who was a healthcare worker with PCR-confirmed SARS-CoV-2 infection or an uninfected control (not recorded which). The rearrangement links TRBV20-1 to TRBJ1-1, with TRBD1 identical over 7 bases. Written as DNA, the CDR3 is TGCAGTGCTAGAGATGTGGGACAGATGAACACTGAAGCTTTCTTT. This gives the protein CSARDVGQMNTEAFF.